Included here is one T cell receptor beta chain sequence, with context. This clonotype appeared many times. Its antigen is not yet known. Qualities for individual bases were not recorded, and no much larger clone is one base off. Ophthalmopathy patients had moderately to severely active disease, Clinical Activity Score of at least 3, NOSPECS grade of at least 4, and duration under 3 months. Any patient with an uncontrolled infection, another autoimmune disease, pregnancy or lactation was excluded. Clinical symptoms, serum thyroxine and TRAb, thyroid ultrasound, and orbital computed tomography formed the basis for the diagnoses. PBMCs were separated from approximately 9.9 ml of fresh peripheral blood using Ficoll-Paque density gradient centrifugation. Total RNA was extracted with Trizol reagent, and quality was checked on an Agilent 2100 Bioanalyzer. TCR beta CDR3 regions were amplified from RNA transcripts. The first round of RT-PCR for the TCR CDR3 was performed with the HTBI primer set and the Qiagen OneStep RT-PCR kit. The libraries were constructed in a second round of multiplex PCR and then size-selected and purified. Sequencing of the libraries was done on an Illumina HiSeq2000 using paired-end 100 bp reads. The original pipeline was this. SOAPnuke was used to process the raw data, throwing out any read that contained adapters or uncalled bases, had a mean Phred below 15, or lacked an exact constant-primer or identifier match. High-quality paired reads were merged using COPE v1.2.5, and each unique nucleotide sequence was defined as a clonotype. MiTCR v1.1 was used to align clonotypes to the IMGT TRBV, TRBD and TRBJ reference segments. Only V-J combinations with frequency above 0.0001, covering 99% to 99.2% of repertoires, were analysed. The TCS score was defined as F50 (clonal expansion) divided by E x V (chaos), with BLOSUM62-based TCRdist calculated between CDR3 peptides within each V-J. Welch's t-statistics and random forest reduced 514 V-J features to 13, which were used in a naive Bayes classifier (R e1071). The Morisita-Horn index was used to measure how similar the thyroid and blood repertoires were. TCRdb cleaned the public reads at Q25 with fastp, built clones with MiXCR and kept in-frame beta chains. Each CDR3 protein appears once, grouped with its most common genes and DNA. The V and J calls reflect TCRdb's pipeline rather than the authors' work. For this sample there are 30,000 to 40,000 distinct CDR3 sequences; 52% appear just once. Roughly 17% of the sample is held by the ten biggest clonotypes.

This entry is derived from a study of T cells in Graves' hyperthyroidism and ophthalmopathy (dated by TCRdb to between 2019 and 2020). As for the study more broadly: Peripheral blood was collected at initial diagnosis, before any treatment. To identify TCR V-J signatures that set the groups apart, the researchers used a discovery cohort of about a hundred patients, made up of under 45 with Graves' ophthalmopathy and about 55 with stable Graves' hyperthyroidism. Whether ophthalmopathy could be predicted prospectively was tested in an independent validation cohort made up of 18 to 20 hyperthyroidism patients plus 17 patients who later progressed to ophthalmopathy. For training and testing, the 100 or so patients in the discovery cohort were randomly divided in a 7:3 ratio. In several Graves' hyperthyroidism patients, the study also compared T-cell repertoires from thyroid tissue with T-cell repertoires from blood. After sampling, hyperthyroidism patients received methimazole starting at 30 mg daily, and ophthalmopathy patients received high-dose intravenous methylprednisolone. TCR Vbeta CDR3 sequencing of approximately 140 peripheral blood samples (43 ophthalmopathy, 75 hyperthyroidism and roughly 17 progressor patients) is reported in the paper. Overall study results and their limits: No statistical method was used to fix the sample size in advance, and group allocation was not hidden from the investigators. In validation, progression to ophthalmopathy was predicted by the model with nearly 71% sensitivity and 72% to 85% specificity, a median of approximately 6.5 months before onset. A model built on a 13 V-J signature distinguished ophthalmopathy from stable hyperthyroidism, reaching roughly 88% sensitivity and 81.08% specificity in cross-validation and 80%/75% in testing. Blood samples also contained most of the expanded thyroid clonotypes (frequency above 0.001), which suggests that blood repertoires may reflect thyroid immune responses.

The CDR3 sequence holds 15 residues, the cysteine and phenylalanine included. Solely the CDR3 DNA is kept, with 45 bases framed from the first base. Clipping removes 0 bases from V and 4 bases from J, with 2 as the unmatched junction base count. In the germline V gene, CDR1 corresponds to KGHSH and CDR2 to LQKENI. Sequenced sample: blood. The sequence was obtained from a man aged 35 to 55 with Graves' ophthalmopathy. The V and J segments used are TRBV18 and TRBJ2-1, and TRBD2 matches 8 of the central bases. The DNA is TGTGCCAGCTCACCACCGGGACTAGATTACAATGAGCAGTTCTTC. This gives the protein CASSPPGLDYNEQFF. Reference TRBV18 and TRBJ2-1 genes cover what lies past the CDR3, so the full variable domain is NAGVMQNPRHLVRRRGQEARLRCSPMKGHSHVYWYRQLPEEGLKFMVYLQKENIIDESGMPKERFSAEFPKEGPSILRIQQVVRGDSAAYFCASSPPGLDYNEQFFGPGTRLTVL.